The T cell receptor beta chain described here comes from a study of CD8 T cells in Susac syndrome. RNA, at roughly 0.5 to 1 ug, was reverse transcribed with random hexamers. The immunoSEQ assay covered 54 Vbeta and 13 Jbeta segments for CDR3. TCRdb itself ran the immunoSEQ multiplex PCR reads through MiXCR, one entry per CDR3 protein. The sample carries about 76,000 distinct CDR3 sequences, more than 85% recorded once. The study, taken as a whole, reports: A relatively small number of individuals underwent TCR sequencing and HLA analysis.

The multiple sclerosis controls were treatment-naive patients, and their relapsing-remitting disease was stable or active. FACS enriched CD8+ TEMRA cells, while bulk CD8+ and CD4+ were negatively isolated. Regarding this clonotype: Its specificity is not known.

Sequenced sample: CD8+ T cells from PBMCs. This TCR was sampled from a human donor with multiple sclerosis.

DNA for the CDR3: TGTGCCAGCAGTTTAGCGGGACAGGAATACACTGAAGCTTTCTTT. This gives the protein CASSLAGQEYTEAFF. This chain connects TRBV27 to TRBJ1-1, with 8 positions matching TRBD1. CDR1 and CDR2 from the germline V gene are MNHEY and SMNVEV (reference sequence). V dropped 2 bases and J dropped 3; count of bases not matched to a gene: 5. This CDR3 region has 15 residues.